The TCR beta chain under discussion was sequenced for a study of blood T cell repertoires in COVID-19. The overall study: Sample material is recorded as cDNA or gDNA derived from T cells, B-cell-depleted T cells, or PBMCs.

In the authors' methods: Amplification of reference gene primers provided the estimated nucleated cell counts. Only in-frame clones appear in the TCRdb table, and some are missing; sequencing was by immunoSEQ multiplex PCR. D and trimming were read from the DNA, whereas the V and J calls and clone size are those reported in that table. The sample holds around 94,000 clones, more than 75% seen once. CDR3 length: 16 residues. Germline loops: CDR1 MNHEY, CDR2 SVGEGT. V shed 2 bases and J shed 5 bases, with 18 bases lying between them. J is TRBJ2-5 and V is TRBV6-2 or TRBV6-3; D possibly corresponds to TRBD2 (5 bases). This receptor was identified in a man between 60 and 70 years old with active or convalescent COVID-19. Sequenced sample: peripheral blood. CDR3 bases: TGTGCCAGCAGTTACGAGCGGATGAGGGAGCGGGAGACCCAGTACTTC. Translation gives CASSYERMRERETQYF.